This T cell receptor (beta chain) came from a study of cytomegalovirus exposure and HLA in healthy donors. Concerning this clone itself: The antigen remains unidentified.

Overall study results and limits: Several V segments, TRBV6-2 and TRBV6-3 among them, could not be told apart and were dropped. The classifier, whose performance was assessed in both the original and validation cohorts, reportedly diagnosed cytomegalovirus status with high specificity and sensitivity.

The junction had 9 bases not matched to a gene; V was cut back by 6 bases and J by 4 bases. Looked up from germline, CDR1 is MNHEY and CDR2 is SVGAGI. This CDR3 spans 15 amino acids. The PCR contained 60 Vbeta and 13 Jbeta primers. Repertoires were generated with immunoSEQ multiplex PCR, while TCRdb's copy carries only in-frame clones and drops some. This sample has about 190,000 clones, with under 85% found just once. This clonotype was sampled from a woman aged 18-29 years in good health and CMV-seronegative. The source material was PBMCs. This rearrangement joins TRBV6-5 to TRBJ1-3, with 7 bases identical to TRBD1. CDR3 nucleotide sequence: TGTGCCAGCAGCCTTGACAGGGTCGGAGGAAACACCATATATTTT. It encodes CASSLDRVGGNTIYF.